This T cell receptor beta chain stems from a study of blood T cell repertoires in COVID-19. Study details: The United States, Italy and Spain supplied acute and convalescent COVID-19 samples. Sample material is recorded as cDNA or gDNA derived from T cells, B-cell-depleted T cells, or PBMCs.

The protocol was immunoSEQ multiplex PCR, while the TCRdb copy is restricted to in-frame clones and leaves out a portion. Seen here are approximately 250,000 clones, 84% observed once, and the top ten hold under 4.5%. This TCR was recovered from a man over 45 with acute or convalescent COVID-19. Sample: peripheral blood.

The CDR3 DNA sequence: TGTGCCAGCATGGACAGGGCGAACACTGAAGCTTTCTTT. Encoded protein: CASMDRANTEAFF. This chain connects TRBV2 to TRBJ1-1, with 8 bases fitting TRBD1. The CDR3 spans 13 residues. V gave up 7 bases and J gave up 1 base; unmatched junction bases: 2. The germline CDR1 and CDR2 sequences are SNHLY and FYNNEI.